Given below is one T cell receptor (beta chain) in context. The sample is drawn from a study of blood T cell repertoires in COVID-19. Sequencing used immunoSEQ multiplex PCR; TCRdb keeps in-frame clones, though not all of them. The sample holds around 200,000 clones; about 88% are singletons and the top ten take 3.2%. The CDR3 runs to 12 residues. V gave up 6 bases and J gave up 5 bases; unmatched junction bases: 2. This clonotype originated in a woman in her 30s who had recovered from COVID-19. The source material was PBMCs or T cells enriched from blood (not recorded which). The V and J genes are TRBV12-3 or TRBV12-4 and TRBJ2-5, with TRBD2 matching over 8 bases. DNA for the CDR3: TGTGCCAGCAGGACTAGCGAGGAGACCCAGTACTTC. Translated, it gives CASRTSEETQYF.